A single sample gave rise to the 24 T cell receptor beta chains below, sequenced in a study of T cell responses to AZD1222 COVID-19 vaccine. The assay was immunoSEQ multiplex PCR, and TCRdb's table has in-frame clones only and misses some. The sample lists roughly 200,000 clones, under 95% occurring once. This material consisted of peripheral blood, taken on day 0 of MenACWY control vaccination. All receptors come from an adult in good health.

This clone showed up just once. The gene calls are TRBV6-5 and TRBJ1-1; D may be TRBD1 (5 bases). The CDR3 covers 15 residues. Trimming left V 6 bases short and J 1 base short, with 15 bases between. From germline, CDR1 is MNHEY and CDR2 SVGAGI. In nucleotides, the CDR3 is TGTGCCAGCAGCCCCTCGGGGAGGGGGAACACTGAAGCTTTCTTT. Translated: CASSPSGRGNTEAFF.

The chain joins TRBV9 to TRBJ1-1; TRBD1 matches at 7 bases. Per the germline V gene, CDR1 is SGDLS and CDR2 is YYNGEE. The CDR3 length is 16 residues. V was clipped by 2 bases and J by 1 base; unmatched bases: 8. CDR3 nucleotides: TGTGCCAGCAGCGTGGACGACAGGGAGTGGAACACTGAAGCTTTCTTT. Its protein product is CASSVDDREWNTEAFF. The variable domain in full, completed from reference TRBV9 and TRBJ1-1, reads DSGVTQTPKHLITATGQRVTLRCSPRSGDLSVYWYQQSLDQGLQFLIQYYNGEERAKGNILERFSAQQFPDLHSELNLSSLELGDSALYFCASSVDDREWNTEAFFGQGTRLTVV.

The chain couples TRBV10-3 to TRBJ2-1; maybe TRBD1 (6 bases). V lost 2 bases to trimming and J lost 10 bases, with 9 bases between them. Looked up from germline, CDR1 is ENHRY and CDR2 is SYGVKD. This CDR3 has 12 residues. The CDR3 reads CAISETGQEQFF. The CDR3 DNA reads TGTGCCATCAGTGAGACAGGGCAAGAGCAGTTCTTC.

This sequence joins TRBV27 and TRBJ1-2; the D is unclear. This CDR3 region has 14 residues. Per the germline V gene, CDR1 is MNHEY and CDR2 is SMNVEV (reference sequence). V dropped 2 bases and J dropped 0 bases, with 7 bases sitting between them. The chain's CDR3 is CASSLRRTNYGYTF. CDR3 bases: TGTGCCAGCAGTTTAAGGAGGACTAACTATGGCTACACCTTC.

CDR3 nucleotides: TGTGCCAGCAGCCCGGACAGAAACTCTGGAAACACCATATATTTT. Amino acids: CASSPDRNSGNTIYF. The rearrangement joins TRBV7-2 to TRBJ1-3, with D maybe TRBD1 (6 bases). The CDR3 spans 15 residues. Between the trimmed V and J ends, which lost 5 bases and 0 bases, there was a span of 11 bases. In germline, CDR1 is SGHTA, CDR2 FQGNSA.

This clone occurred once. This chain connects TRBV19 to TRBJ1-3; D unresolved. The CDR3 totals 14 residues. Germline V gives CDR1 LNHDA, CDR2 SQIVND (reference sequence). Trimming took off 1 base at V and 4 bases at J, with 8 bases between the two ends. Here the CDR3 reads CASSIGGTGNTIYF. CDR3 nucleotide sequence: TGTGCCAGTAGTATAGGGGGAACCGGAAACACCATATATTTT.

CDR3 DNA: TGTGCCAGCAGAAAAAATATTGGGGGCTACACCTTC. Its translation is CASRKNIGGYTF. The V gene is TRBV6-5, the J gene TRBJ1-2; no firm D call. This CDR3 contains 12 residues. The germline V and J ends were trimmed by 6 bases and 8 bases, with 13 bases remaining between them. CDR1 is MNHEY, CDR2 SVGAGI, per germline.

V gene TRBV5-1 combines with J gene TRBJ1-2, with D uncertain. The germline V gene encodes CDR1 SGHRS and CDR2 YFSETQ. CDR3 size: 13 residues. Trimming shortened V by 4 bases and J by 8 bases, and 15 bases separated the two germline ends. The CDR3 region is CASSPGPRMGYTF. In DNA, the CDR3 is TGCGCCAGCAGCCCTGGACCGCGTATGGGCTACACCTTC.

This chain links TRBV29-1 with TRBJ1-1; 8 nucleotides line up with TRBD1. With V trimmed by 5 bases and J by 1 base, 6 bases remained unmatched. The CDR3 is 14 amino acids. Germline V gene data show CDR1 as SQVTM and CDR2 as ANQGSEA. CDR3 bases: TGCAGCGTTACGTCAGGGGGCGCGAACACTGAAGCTTTCTTT. It translates to CSVTSGGANTEAFF.

The rearrangement joins TRBV7-9 to TRBJ2-3; D is unresolved. V was clipped by 2 bases and J by 5 bases, with 8 bases between them. The CDR3 covers 13 residues. CDR1 is SEHNR, CDR2 FQNEAQ, per germline (reference sequence). The CDR3: CASSLPPGDTQYF. The CDR3 DNA reads as TGTGCCAGCAGCTTACCACCCGGAGATACGCAGTATTTT. Together with reference TRBV7-9 and TRBJ2-3, the CDR3 gives the full variable domain: DTGVSQNPRHKITKRGQNVTFRCDPISEHNRLYWYRQTLGQGPEFLTYFQNEAQLEKSRLLSDRFSAERPKGSFSTLEIQRTEQGDSAMYLCASSLPPGDTQYFGPGTRLTVL.

The chain uses TRBV9 and TRBJ2-1; 8 bases line up with TRBD2. The V segment lost 0 bases and the J segment 7 bases; nucleotides outside the gene matches: 6. The CDR3 has 15 residues. Germline CDR1 reads SGDLS; CDR2 reads YYNGEE. As DNA, the CDR3 is TGTGCCAGCAGCGTAGACGGGGGGGCCCAGAATGAGCAGTTCTTC. Translated, it gives CASSVDGGAQNEQFF.

CDR3 nucleotide sequence: TGTGCCAGTAGTATCGGGACAGGGGTGAGCGGGGCCAACGTCCTGACTTTC. This encodes CASSIGTGVSGANVLTF. V usage is TRBV19 and J usage is TRBJ2-6; 10 bases are a match to TRBD1. This CDR3 contains 17 residues. V dropped 3 bases and J dropped 4; count of bases not matched to a gene: 6. Germline V CDR1 and CDR2: LNHDA, SQIVND (reference sequence).

This chain links TRBV30 with TRBJ1-2; D is unresolved. Trimming pared 1 base from V and 5 bases from J, leaving 8 bases between. From germline, CDR1 is GTSNPN and CDR2 SVGIG (reference sequence). The CDR3 has 12 residues. CDR3 sequence: CAWSGDLYGYTF. For the CDR3, the DNA is TGTGCCTGGAGTGGGGATCTTTATGGCTACACCTTC.

The genes are TRBV11-3 and TRBJ1-1, with D hard to call. Trimming removed 0 bases at V and 10 bases at J, with 12 bases between. The germline CDR1 and CDR2 sequences are SGHNT and YENEEA. The CDR3 has 13 residues. CDR3 residues: CASSLDQAGSAFF. As DNA, the CDR3 is TGTGCCAGCAGCTTAGATCAGGCGGGCTCAGCTTTCTTT.

The chain's CDR3 is CASSPQGAGETEAFF. CDR3 sequence (DNA): TGTGCCAGCTCACCACAGGGGGCGGGAGAAACTGAAGCTTTCTTT. The chain links TRBV18 to TRBJ1-1; 7 nucleotides agree with TRBD1. Trimming took 1 base from V and 5 from J; bases not matched to a gene: 7. Germline CDR1 reads KGHSH; CDR2 reads LQKENI. The CDR3 covers 15 residues. Looking up the rest from reference TRBV18 and TRBJ1-1 gives the full variable domain: NAGVMQNPRHLVRRRGQEARLRCSPMKGHSHVYWYRQLPEEGLKFMVYLQKENIIDESGMPKERFSAEFPKEGPSILRIQQVVRGDSAAYFCASSPQGAGETEAFFGQGTRLTVV.

The V gene is TRBV5-4, the J gene TRBJ2-3; the D is unclear. The CDR3 consists of 13 residues. Per germline, CDR1 SGHNT and CDR2 YYREEE (reference sequence). V was shortened by 2 bases and J by 1 base, with 5 bases between the two germline ends. The chain's CDR3 is CASSFKGTDTQYF. The CDR3 DNA follows: TGTGCCAGCAGCTTTAAGGGCACAGATACGCAGTATTTT.

The J gene is TRBJ1-2, the V gene TRBV18; 7 bases align to TRBD1. The V gene's germline CDR1 is KGHSH and CDR2 LQKENI. The trim removed 3 bases at V and 4 bases at J, leaving 2 bases unmatched. The CDR3 is 13 amino acids. Here the CDR3 DNA reads TGTGCCAGCTCACCCGGGACAGTCTATGGCTACACCTTC. Encoded protein: CASSPGTVYGYTF.

The rearrangement joins TRBV5-3 to TRBJ1-1; no clear D gene. TRBV5-3 is an open reading frame, and its role is uncertain. V gave up 4 bases and J gave up 6 bases, with 16 bases separating them. The length of the CDR3 is 14 residues. The CDR3 loop is CARSRPRGWAEAFF. The CDR3 DNA reads as TGTGCCAGAAGCCGTCCACGGGGTTGGGCTGAAGCTTTCTTT.

This rearrangement joins TRBV5-8 to TRBJ2-1, with D possibly called TRBD1 or TRBD2 (7 bases each). The ends were cut back, 6 bases at V and 4 bases at J, with 14 bases in the middle. CDR1 is SGHTS, CDR2 YDEGEE, per germline. The CDR3 extends over 14 amino acids. The chain's CDR3 is CASTRGGSYNEQFF. CDR3 bases: TGTGCCAGCACCAGGGGGGGTTCTTACAATGAGCAGTTCTTC.

The rearrangement joins TRBV2 to TRBJ1-5, with D possibly TRBD1 on 5 matching bases. Germline assignment: CDR1 SNHLY and CDR2 FYNNEI. Trimming removed 4 bases at V and 11 bases at J, with 21 bases between. The CDR3 covers 15 residues. In nucleotides, the CDR3 is TGTGCCAGCAGTGCTGATCAGGGCGCGGAGCGGGCCCAGCATTTT. Its translation: CASSADQGAERAQHF.

This chain connects TRBV14 to TRBJ2-3; D is unclear. The V and J ends lost 4 bases and 2 bases respectively, with 7 bases between them. CDR3 length equals 13 residues. Germline assignment: CDR1 SGHDN and CDR2 FVKESK. CDR3 loop: CASSRFFTDTQYF. The CDR3 bases are TGTGCCAGCAGCCGGTTTTTCACAGATACGCAGTATTTT.

The chain links TRBV7-2 to TRBJ1-5; no reliable D call. Trimming cost V 5 bases and J 1 base, with 12 bases left between them. The CDR3 has 15 amino acids. The germline gives CDR1 SGHTA, CDR2 FQGNSA. The CDR3 loop is CASSMGLRSNQPQHF. The CDR3 DNA reads TGTGCCAGCAGCATGGGCCTTCGGAGCAATCAGCCCCAGCATTTT.

This chain links TRBV6-1 with TRBJ2-7; TRBD1 matches at 11 bases. CDR1 MNHNS and CDR2 SASEGT come from the germline V gene. The trim removed 1 base at V and 4 bases at J, leaving 6 bases unmatched. The CDR3 covers 16 residues. DNA for the CDR3: TGTGCCAGCAGTGAAGGACCGGGACAGGGGGTTTACGAGCAGTACTTC. Translating it yields CASSEGPGQGVYEQYF.

The CDR3 spells CASMPDDVEKLFF. The CDR3 DNA reads TGTGCCAGTATGCCAGATGATGTGGAAAAACTGTTTTTT. V and J are TRBV19 and TRBJ1-4, with D hard to call. This CDR3 region has 13 residues. Looked up from germline, CDR1 is LNHDA and CDR2 is SQIVND (reference sequence). Trimming stripped 7 bases from V and 8 bases from J, with 14 bases between.